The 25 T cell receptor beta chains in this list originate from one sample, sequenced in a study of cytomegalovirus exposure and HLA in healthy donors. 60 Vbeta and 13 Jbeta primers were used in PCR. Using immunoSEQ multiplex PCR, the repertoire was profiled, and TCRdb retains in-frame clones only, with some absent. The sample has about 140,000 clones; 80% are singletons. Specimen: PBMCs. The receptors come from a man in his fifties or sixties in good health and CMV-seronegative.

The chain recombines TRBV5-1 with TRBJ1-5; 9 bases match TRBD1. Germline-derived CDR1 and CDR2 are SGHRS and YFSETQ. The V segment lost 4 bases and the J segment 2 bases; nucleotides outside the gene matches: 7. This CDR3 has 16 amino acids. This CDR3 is CASSPGQGPGNQPQHF. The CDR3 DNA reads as TGCGCCAGCAGCCCAGGACAGGGGCCTGGCAATCAGCCCCAGCATTTT. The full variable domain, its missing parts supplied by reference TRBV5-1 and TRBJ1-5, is KAGVTQTPRYLIKTRGQQVTLSCSPISGHRSVSWYQQTPGQGLQFLFEYFSETQRNKGNFPGRFSGRQFSNSRSEMNVSTLELGDSALYLCASSPGQGPGNQPQHFGDGTRLSIL.

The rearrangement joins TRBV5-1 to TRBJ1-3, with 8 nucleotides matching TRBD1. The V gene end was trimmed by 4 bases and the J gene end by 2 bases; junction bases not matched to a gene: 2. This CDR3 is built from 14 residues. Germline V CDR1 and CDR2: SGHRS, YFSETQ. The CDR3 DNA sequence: TGCGCCAGCAGCAAACAGGGGGCTGGAAACACCATATATTTT. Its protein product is CASSKQGAGNTIYF.

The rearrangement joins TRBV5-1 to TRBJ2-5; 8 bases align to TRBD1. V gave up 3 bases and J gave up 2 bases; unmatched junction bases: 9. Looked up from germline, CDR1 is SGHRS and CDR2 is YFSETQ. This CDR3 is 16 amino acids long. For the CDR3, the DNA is TGCGCCAGCAGCTCGGGACAGGTAGTGTGGCAAGAGACCCAGTACTTC. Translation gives CASSSGQVVWQETQYF.

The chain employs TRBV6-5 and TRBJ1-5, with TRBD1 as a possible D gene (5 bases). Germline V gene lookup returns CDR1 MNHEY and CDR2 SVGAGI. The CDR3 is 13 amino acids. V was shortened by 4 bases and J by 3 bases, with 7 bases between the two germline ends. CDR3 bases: TGTGCCAGCAGTTGGGGGGACAATCAGCCCCAGCATTTT. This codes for CASSWGDNQPQHF.

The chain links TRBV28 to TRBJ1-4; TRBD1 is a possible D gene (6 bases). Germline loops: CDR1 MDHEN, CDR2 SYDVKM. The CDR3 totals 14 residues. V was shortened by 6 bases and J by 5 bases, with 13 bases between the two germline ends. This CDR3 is CASSPGQENEKLFF. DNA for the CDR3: TGTGCCAGCAGCCCGGGACAAGAGAATGAAAAACTGTTTTTT.

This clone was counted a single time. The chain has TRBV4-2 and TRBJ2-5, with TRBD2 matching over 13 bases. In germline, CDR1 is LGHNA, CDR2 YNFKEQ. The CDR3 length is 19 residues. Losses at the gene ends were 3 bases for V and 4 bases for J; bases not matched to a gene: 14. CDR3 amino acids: CASSQYTSGGALGGETQYF. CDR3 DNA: TGTGCCAGCAGCCAGTATACTAGCGGGGGGGCCCTAGGAGGAGAGACCCAGTACTTC.

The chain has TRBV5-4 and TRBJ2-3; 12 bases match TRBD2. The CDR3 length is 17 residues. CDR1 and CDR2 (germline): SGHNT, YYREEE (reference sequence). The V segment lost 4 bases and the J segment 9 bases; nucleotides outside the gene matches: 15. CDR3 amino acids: CASSEPTSGGTRPTQYF. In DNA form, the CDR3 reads TGTGCCAGCAGCGAACCTACTAGCGGGGGGACCAGACCGACGCAGTATTTT.

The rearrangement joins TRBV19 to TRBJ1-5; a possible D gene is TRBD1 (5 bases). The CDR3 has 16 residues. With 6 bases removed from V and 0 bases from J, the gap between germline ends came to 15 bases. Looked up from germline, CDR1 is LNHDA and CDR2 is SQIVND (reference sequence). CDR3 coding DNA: TGTGCCAGTAGGGGGGGTATGGGGTATAGCAATCAGCCCCAGCATTTT. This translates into CASRGGMGYSNQPQHF.

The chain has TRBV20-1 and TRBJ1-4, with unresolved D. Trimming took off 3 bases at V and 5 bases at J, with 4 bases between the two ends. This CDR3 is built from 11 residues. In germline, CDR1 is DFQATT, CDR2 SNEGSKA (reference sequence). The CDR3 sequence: CSASQNEKLFF. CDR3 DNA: TGCAGTGCTAGCCAGAATGAAAAACTGTTTTTT.

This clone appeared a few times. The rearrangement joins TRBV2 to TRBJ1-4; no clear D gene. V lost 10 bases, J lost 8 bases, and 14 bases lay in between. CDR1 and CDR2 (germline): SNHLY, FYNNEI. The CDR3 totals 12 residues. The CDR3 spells CATREMREKLFF. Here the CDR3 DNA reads TGTGCCACTCGAGAGATGAGGGAAAAACTGTTTTTT. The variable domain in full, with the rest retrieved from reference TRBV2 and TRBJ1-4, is EPEVTQTPSHQVTQMGQEVILRCVPISNHLYFYWYRQILGQKVEFLVSFYNNEISEKSEIFDDQFSVERPDGSNFTLKIRSTKLEDSAMYFCATREMREKLFFGSGTQLSVL.

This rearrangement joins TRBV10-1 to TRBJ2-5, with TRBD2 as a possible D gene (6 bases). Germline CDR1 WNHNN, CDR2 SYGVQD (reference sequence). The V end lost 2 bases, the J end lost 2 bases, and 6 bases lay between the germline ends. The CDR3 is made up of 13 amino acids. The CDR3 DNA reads TGCGCCAGCAGTGAGGCGGGACAAGAGACCCAGTACTTC. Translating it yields CASSEAGQETQYF.

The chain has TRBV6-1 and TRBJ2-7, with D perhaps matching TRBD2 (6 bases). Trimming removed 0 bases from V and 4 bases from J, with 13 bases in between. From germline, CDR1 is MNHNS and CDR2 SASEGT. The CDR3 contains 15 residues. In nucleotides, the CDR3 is TGTGCCAGCAGTGAAGCGTGGGGGGAACCTTACGAGCAGTACTTC. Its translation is CASSEAWGEPYEQYF.

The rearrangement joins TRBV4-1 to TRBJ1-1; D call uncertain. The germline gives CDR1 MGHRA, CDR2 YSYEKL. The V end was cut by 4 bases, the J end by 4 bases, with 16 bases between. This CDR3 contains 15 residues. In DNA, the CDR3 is TGCGCCAGCAGCCTTTCGGCACGGGAGTCCACTGAAGCTTTCTTT. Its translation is CASSLSARESTEAFF.

The CDR3 nucleotides are TGCAGCGTTGAAGGGGGCCTCAACTCTGGAAACACCATATATTTT. It translates to CSVEGGLNSGNTIYF. This chain joins TRBV29-1 and TRBJ1-3; D possibly corresponds to TRBD1 (5 bases). The CDR3 contains 15 residues. Trimming removed 1 base at V and 0 bases at J, with 10 bases between. Germline V CDR1 and CDR2: SQVTM, ANQGSEA.

CDR3 DNA: TGTGCCAGCAGCCAAGATCTTTGGGACAGGGCTAACTATGGCTACACCTTC. It codes for CASSQDLWDRANYGYTF. The chain links TRBV4-2 to TRBJ1-2; 9 bases are a match to TRBD1. Germline V CDR1 and CDR2: LGHNA, YNFKEQ. This CDR3 is 17 amino acids long. V gave up 0 bases and J gave up 0 bases; unmatched junction bases: 5.

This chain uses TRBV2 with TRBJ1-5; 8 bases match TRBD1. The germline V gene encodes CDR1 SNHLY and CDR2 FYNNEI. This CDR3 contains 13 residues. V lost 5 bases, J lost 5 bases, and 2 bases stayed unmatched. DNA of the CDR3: TGTGCCAGCAGTCCGGACAGGGATCAGCCCCAGCATTTT. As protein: CASSPDRDQPQHF.

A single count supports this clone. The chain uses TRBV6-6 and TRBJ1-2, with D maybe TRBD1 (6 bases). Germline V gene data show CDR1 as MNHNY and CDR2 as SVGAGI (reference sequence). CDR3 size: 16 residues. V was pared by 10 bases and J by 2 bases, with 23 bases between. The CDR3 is CATLDRGGRGNYGYTF. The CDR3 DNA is TGTGCCACCCTGGATCGGGGGGGGAGGGGGAACTATGGCTACACCTTC.

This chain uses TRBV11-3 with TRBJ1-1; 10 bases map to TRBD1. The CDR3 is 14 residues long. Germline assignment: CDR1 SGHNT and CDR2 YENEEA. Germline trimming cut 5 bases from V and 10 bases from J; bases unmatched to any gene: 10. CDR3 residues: CASSLGQGDPIAFF. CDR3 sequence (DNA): TGTGCCAGCAGCCTTGGACAGGGGGACCCTATAGCTTTCTTT. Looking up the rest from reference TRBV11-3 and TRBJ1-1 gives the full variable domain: EAGVVQSPRYKIIEKKQPVAFWCNPISGHNTLYWYLQNLGQGPELLIRYENEEAVDDSQLPKDRFSAERLKGVDSTLKIQPAELGDSAVYLCASSLGQGDPIAFFGQGTRLTVV.

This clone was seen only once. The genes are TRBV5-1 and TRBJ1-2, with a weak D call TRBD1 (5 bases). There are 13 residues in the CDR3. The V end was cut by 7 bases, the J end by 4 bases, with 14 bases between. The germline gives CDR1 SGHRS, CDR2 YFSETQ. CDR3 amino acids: CASRVGQGYGYTF. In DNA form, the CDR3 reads TGCGCCAGCCGAGTGGGGCAGGGCTATGGCTACACCTTC.

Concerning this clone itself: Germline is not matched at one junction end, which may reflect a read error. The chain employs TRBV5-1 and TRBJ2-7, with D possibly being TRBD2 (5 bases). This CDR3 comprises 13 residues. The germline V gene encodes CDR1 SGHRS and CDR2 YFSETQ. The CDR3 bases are TGCGCCAGCAGCTTCGATAACTTGGGAGAAAAAAGCTTC. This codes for CASSFDNLGEKSF. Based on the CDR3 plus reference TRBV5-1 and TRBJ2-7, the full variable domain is KAGVTQTPRYLIKTRGQQVTLSCSPISGHRSVSWYQQTPGQGLQFLFEYFSETQRNKGNFPGRFSGRQFSNSRSEMNVSTLELGDSALYLCASSFDNLGEKSFGPGTRLTVT.

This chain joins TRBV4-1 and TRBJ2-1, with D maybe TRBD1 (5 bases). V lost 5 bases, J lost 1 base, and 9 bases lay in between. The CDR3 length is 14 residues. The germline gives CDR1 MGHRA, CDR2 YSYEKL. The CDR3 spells CASSSRDSYNEQFF. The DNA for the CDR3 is TGCGCCAGCAGCTCCAGGGATTCCTACAATGAGCAGTTCTTC.

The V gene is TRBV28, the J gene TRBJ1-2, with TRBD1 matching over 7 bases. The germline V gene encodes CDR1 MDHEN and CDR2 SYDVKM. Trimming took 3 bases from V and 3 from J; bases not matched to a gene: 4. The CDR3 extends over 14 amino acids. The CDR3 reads CASSFGRGDYGYTF. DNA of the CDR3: TGTGCCAGCAGTTTTGGCAGGGGGGACTATGGCTACACCTTC.

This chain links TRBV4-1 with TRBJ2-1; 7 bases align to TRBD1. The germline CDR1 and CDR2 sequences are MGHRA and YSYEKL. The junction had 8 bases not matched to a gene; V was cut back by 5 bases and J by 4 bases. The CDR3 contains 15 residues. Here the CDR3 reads CASSTGTAIYNEQFF. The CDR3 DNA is TGCGCCAGCAGCACCGGGACAGCGATTTACAATGAGCAGTTCTTC.

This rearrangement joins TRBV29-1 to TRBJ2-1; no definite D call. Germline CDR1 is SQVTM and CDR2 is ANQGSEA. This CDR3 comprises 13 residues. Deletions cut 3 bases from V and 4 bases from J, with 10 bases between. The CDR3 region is CSVDDLEYNEQFF. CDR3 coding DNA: TGCAGCGTTGATGACTTGGAATACAATGAGCAGTTCTTC.

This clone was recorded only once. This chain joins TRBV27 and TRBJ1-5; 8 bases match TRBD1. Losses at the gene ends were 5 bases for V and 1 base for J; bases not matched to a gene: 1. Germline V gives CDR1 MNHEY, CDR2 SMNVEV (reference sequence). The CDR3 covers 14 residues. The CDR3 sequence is CASSRTGSNQPQHF. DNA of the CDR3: TGTGCCAGCAGTCGGACAGGGAGCAATCAGCCCCAGCATTTT.